Here is one TCR beta chain with its context. The V and J ends lost 2 bases and 1 base, in that order; junction bases with no gene match: 4. Per germline, CDR1 MNHEY and CDR2 SVGAGI. CDR3 length: 15 amino acids. The data are from a study of shared clonotypes between healthy human individuals. Sequencing was performed with immunoSEQ multiplex PCR; in TCRdb, only in-frame clones are kept and a portion is missing. Of under 600,000 clones in the sample, almost 97% were seen once. The receptor's source is a woman aged 25 to 45 in good health. Sequencing was done on a sample of naive CD4+ T cells sorted from blood. Noted subset: CD45RA+ positively selected. The J gene is TRBJ1-1, the V gene TRBV6-5; 7 bases are shared with TRBD1. CDR3 protein: CASSYVGQRNTEAFF. As DNA, the CDR3 is TGTGCCAGCAGTTACGTGGGACAGAGGAACACTGAAGCTTTCTTT.